A single sample is the source of the 3 T cell receptor beta chains below, sequenced in a study of Graves' ophthalmopathy and Graves' hyperthyroidism. RNA transcripts were the source from which TCR beta CDR3 regions were amplified. Second-round multiplex PCR followed a first-round RT-PCR using HTBI primers. Each CDR3 protein is one row after TCRdb ran MiXCR on the multiplex PCR reads. The table lists some 750,000 distinct CDR3 sequences, about 44% of them singletons. The source material was peripheral blood. The source of these receptors is an adult man with Graves' ophthalmopathy.

To note about this clonotype: The CDR3 does not end in the conserved phenylalanine or tryptophan, so this is likely a read error. The DNA is omitted, as the CDR3 cannot be located on it reliably, and the CDR3 follows TCRdb's listing. The rearrangement links TRBV10-3 to TRBJ2-7; TRBD2, the table's D call, was not compared with the DNA. From its first to its last residue, the CDR3 has 10 amino acids. Germline V gene sequence: CDR1 ENHRY, CDR2 SYGVKD. The CDR3 loop is CAISDHRAAG.

The sample holds a few counts of this clonotype. This sequence may be a read error, since a much larger clone differs from it by one base. The rearrangement uses TRBV7-2 and TRBJ1-6; possible D gene TRBD1, 6 bases. Germline CDR1 and CDR2: SGHTA and FQGNSA. With 7 bases removed from V and 11 bases from J, the gap between germline ends came to 21 bases. The CDR3 is made up of 15 amino acids. Here the CDR3 DNA reads TGTGCCAGCACCCAAGCTGGTCAGGGGCATCCACCCCTCCACTTT. Translated, it gives CASTQAGQGHPPLHF. The complete variable domain, with remaining parts taken from reference TRBV7-2 and TRBJ1-6, reads GAGVSQSPSNKVTEKGKDVELRCDPISGHTALYWYRQSLGQGLEFLIYFQGNSAPDKSGLPSDRFSAERTGGSVSTLTIQRTQQEDSAVYLCASTQAGQGHPPLHFGNGTRLTVT.

This clonotype was counted between two and nine times. The chain is built from TRBV5-8 and TRBJ2-5, with unresolved D. The CDR3 contains 13 residues. V lost 0 bases, J lost 1 base, and 4 bases lay in between. Germline lookup yields CDR1 SGHTS and CDR2 YDEGEE. For the CDR3, the DNA is TGTGCCAGCAGCTTGGCCATCCAAGAGACCCAGTACTTC. It translates to CASSLAIQETQYF.